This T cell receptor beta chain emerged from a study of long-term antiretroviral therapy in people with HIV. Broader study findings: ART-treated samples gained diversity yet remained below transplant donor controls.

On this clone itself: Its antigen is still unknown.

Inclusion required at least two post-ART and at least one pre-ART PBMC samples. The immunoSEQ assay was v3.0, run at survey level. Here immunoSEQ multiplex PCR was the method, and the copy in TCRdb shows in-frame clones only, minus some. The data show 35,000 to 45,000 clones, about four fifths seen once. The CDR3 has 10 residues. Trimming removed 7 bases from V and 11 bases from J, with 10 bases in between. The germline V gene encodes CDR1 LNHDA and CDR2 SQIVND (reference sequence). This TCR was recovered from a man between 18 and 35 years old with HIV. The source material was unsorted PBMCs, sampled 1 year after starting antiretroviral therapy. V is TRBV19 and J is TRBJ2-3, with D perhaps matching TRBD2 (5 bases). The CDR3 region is CASKGDGQYF. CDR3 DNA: TGTGCCAGTAAGGGAGATGGGCAGTATTTT.